Below, one T cell receptor beta chain is given with its context. This specimen belongs to a study of control samples from healthy donors and cancer patients. The V and J ends lost 3 bases and 0 bases respectively, with 13 bases between them. Germline CDR1 reads LNHDA; CDR2 reads SQIVND (reference sequence). This CDR3 contains 16 residues. Sequencing used immunoSEQ multiplex PCR; TCRdb keeps in-frame clones, though not all of them. The sample lists over 120,000 clones, roughly 94% seen once, with approximately 15% in the top ten. This chain links TRBV19 with TRBJ2-3; D ambiguous. The sequenced material came from PBMCs. The TCR comes from a man aged 60 to 75 with colorectal cancer. The CDR3 sequence is CASSMSPHTSTDTQYF. The CDR3 DNA reads as TGTGCCAGTAGTATGTCCCCCCACACTAGCACAGATACGCAGTATTTT.